This section outlines one TCR beta chain sequence together with its context. This specimen belongs to a study of T-cell memory formation after mild COVID-19. Unmatched junction bases numbered 11, after V lost 2 bases and J lost 4 bases. The CDR3 has 18 residues. The germline V gene has CDR1 SGDLS and CDR2 YYNGEE. TCRdb redid the calling of the 5' RACE reads with MiXCR, one entry per CDR3 protein. This table has about 340,000 distinct CDR3 sequences, 15% to 20% appearing once. This sequence was found in a man between 18 and 35 years old who had mild COVID-19 (a few samples of this study predate the infection). Cell type and time point are not known. V usage is TRBV9 and J usage is TRBJ2-2, with TRBD2 identical over 10 bases. The specimen sequenced was PBMCs or a T cell subset sorted from them (not recorded which). CDR3 bases: TGTGCCAGCAGCGTTGCTCTGGTAGCGGGAGGCATCACCGGGGAGCTGTTTTTT. It translates to CASSVALVAGGITGELFF.